This T cell receptor (beta chain) was recovered during a study of identical twins. Study-wide points: Cord blood beta clonotypes present at high abundance carried fewer insertions; no such pattern appeared in memory repertoires. Researchers reported weaker excess twin sharing in beta out-of-frame sequences.

V shed 4 bases and J shed 10 bases, with 8 bases lying between them. Germline lookup yields CDR1 SGHDN and CDR2 FVKESK. This CDR3 region has 12 residues. cDNA molecules carried unique molecular identifiers, and template switching added a universal primer site. In TCRdb, the 5' RACE reads were re-called with MiXCR into one record per CDR3 protein. The sample shows hundreds of thousands of distinct CDR3 sequences, more than 6.5% of them seen only once. This clonotype was counted ten times or more. The antigen is undetermined. The sample was also linked to a second study, of yellow fever vaccine responses in identical twins.

The specimen was memory (CD45RO+) T cells sorted from blood. The chain recombines TRBV14 with TRBJ1-6, with D perhaps TRBD1 (5 bases). The TCR comes from a woman under 30 in good health. The CDR3 sequence is CASSLWDSPLHF. DNA of the CDR3: TGTGCCAGCAGCCTATGGGACTCACCCCTCCACTTT.